These 28 T cell receptor beta chains originate from one sample sequenced in a study of cytomegalovirus exposure and HLA in healthy donors. Primers: 60 Vbeta forward and 13 Jbeta reverse. Sequencing was performed with immunoSEQ multiplex PCR; in TCRdb, only in-frame clones are kept and a portion is missing. This table holds roughly 150,000 clones, approximately 82% found once. Sequencing was done on a sample of PBMCs. These receptors were taken from a male donor in good health and CMV-seronegative.

J is TRBJ2-2 and V is TRBV7-9, with TRBD2 as a possible D gene (6 bases). V lost 2 bases and J 3 bases, leaving 10 bases between the germline ends. The CDR3 covers 15 residues. The germline CDR1 and CDR2 sequences are SEHNR and FQNEAQ (reference sequence). The CDR3 here is CASSLSAGYTGELFF. The CDR3 nucleotides are TGTGCCAGCAGCTTAAGTGCGGGGTACACCGGGGAGCTGTTTTTT.

The chain couples TRBV11-3 to TRBJ1-1; 9 positions match TRBD1. This CDR3 has 13 residues. Germline V gene data show CDR1 as SGHNT and CDR2 as YENEEA. V dropped 6 bases and J dropped 5; count of bases not matched to a gene: 4. The CDR3 DNA sequence: TGTGCCAGCAGGGGACAGGGAGCGACTGAAGCTTTCTTT. Residues: CASRGQGATEAFF.

The rearrangement links TRBV5-4 to TRBJ2-2, with D possibly being TRBD2 (6 bases). Germline CDR1 and CDR2: SGHNT and YYREEE (reference sequence). V lost 4 bases and J lost 0, with 13 bases in between. The CDR3 consists of 16 residues. CDR3 coding DNA: TGTGCCAGCAGCCGGGGTAGCGGTACGAACACCGGGGAGCTGTTTTTT. Translation gives CASSRGSGTNTGELFF.

J is TRBJ1-1 and V is TRBV6-5; no clear D gene. Trimming left V 6 bases short and J 5 bases short, with 16 bases between. Germline lookup yields CDR1 MNHEY and CDR2 SVGAGI. This CDR3 is built from 14 residues. The CDR3: CASSNLMGGTEAFF. In nucleotides, the CDR3 is TGTGCCAGCAGCAACCTAATGGGAGGTACTGAAGCTTTCTTT.

The chain has TRBV7-9 and TRBJ2-1; 12 nucleotides agree with TRBD2. Germline CDR1 is SEHNR and CDR2 is FQNEAQ (reference sequence). The trim removed 5 bases at V and 5 bases at J, leaving 10 bases unmatched. The CDR3 spans 17 residues. CDR3 amino acids: CASSDRGWTSGNNEQFF. The CDR3 DNA follows: TGTGCCAGCAGCGACAGGGGGTGGACTAGCGGGAACAATGAGCAGTTCTTC.

The rearrangement joins TRBV4-1 to TRBJ1-5; 9 nucleotides align to TRBD1. Germline values: CDR1 MGHRA, CDR2 YSYEKL. Unmatched junction bases numbered 8, after V lost 5 bases and J lost 6 bases. The CDR3 is 15 residues long. CDR3 sequence (DNA): TGCGCCAGCAGCGGGGACAGGGCGTTAGGTCAGCCCCAGCATTTT. This sequence encodes CASSGDRALGQPQHF.

This chain connects TRBV15 to TRBJ2-2; unclear D gene. V was cut by 1 base and J by 0 bases, with 9 bases left in between. Germline CDR1 is LNHNV and CDR2 is YYDKDF (reference sequence). CDR3 length: 16 residues. The CDR3 spells CATSRGNTANTGELFF. CDR3 coding DNA: TGTGCCACCAGCAGAGGTAACACCGCGAACACCGGGGAGCTGTTTTTT.

This chain connects TRBV6-5 to TRBJ2-5, with 11 bases identical to TRBD2. V dropped 8 bases and J dropped 6; count of bases not matched to a gene: 5. Germline assignment: CDR1 MNHEY and CDR2 SVGAGI. This CDR3 is built from 13 residues. The CDR3, as DNA: TGTGCCAGCCGATGGACTAGCGGGCAGACCCAGTACTTC. Translating it yields CASRWTSGQTQYF.

The V and J genes are TRBV6-5 and TRBJ1-2; weak D call: TRBD1 (6 bases). The CDR3 has 12 amino acids. The V and J ends lost 5 bases and 8 bases respectively, with 12 bases between them. Germline V lookup: CDR1 MNHEY, CDR2 SVGAGI. The CDR3 protein is CASSQGTSGYTF. CDR3 DNA sequence: TGTGCCAGCAGTCAGGGGACATCCGGCTACACCTTC.

The J gene is TRBJ2-7, the V gene TRBV28; 12 bases are a match to TRBD2. This CDR3 has 15 amino acids. The V segment lost 5 bases and the J segment 4 bases; nucleotides outside the gene matches: 6. CDR1 MDHEN and CDR2 SYDVKM come from the germline V gene. CDR3: CASSIATSGSYEQYF. The CDR3 DNA follows: TGTGCCAGCAGTATAGCGACTAGCGGGAGTTACGAGCAGTACTTC. Filled out from reference TRBV28 and TRBJ2-7, the complete variable domain reads DVKVTQSSRYLVKRTGEKVFLECVQDMDHENMFWYRQDPGLGLRLIYFSYDVKMKEKGDIPEGYSVSREKKERFSLILESASTNQTSMYLCASSIATSGSYEQYFGPGTRLTVT.

This clone was picked up one time. DNA for the CDR3: TGTGCCAGTCTGGGACAGCTTAATCAGCCCCAGCATTTT. Residues: CASLGQLNQPQHF. V is TRBV19 and J is TRBJ1-5; the match to TRBD1 covers 7 bases. The germline CDR1 and CDR2 sequences are LNHDA and SQIVND (reference sequence). After removal of 8 bases from V and 4 bases from J, the junction contained 5 bases not matched to a gene. There are 13 residues in the CDR3.

The chain has TRBV4-3 and TRBJ1-5; D is unclear. The germline V gene has CDR1 LGHNA and CDR2 YSLEER. The V end lost 1 base, the J end lost 0 bases, and 10 bases lay between the germline ends. This CDR3 region has 16 residues. CDR3 coding DNA: TGCGCCAGCAGCCAAGGTAACGGACTTAGCAATCAGCCCCAGCATTTT. Protein product: CASSQGNGLSNQPQHF.

V is TRBV18 and J is TRBJ2-5, with 14 positions matching TRBD2. The CDR3 extends over 17 amino acids. Germline lookup yields CDR1 KGHSH and CDR2 LQKENI. Losses at the gene ends were 2 bases for V and 4 bases for J; bases not matched to a gene: 6. The CDR3 reads CASSPGTSGGYGETQYF. The CDR3 DNA reads as TGTGCCAGCTCACCAGGGACTAGCGGGGGCTACGGAGAGACCCAGTACTTC.

This clone was counted once. The junction differs from germline at one of its ends, possibly a read error. The chain employs TRBV5-5 and TRBJ2-7, with TRBD1 identical over 12 bases. CDR1 is SGHKS and CDR2 is YYEKEE in the germline V gene (reference sequence). The CDR3 runs to 15 residues. The CDR3 coding sequence is TGTGCCAGCAGCGCCCCGGGACAGGGGGCCCTAGGATCGGACTTC. This encodes CASSAPGQGALGSDF.

The rearrangement uses TRBV5-1 and TRBJ2-7; D may be TRBD2 (5 bases). V lost 4 bases and J lost 3, with 14 bases in between. CDR3 length: 14 residues. Germline CDR1 SGHRS, CDR2 YFSETQ. CDR3 residues: CASSIEGADYEQYF. In DNA, the CDR3 is TGCGCCAGCAGCATCGAGGGAGCTGACTACGAGCAGTACTTC.

This chain uses TRBV21-1 with TRBJ2-6; the D call in the table, TRBD2, was not verified against the DNA. TRBV21-1 is recorded as a pseudogene. CDR3 size: 17 residues. The CDR3 DNA is TGTGCCAGCAGGGGGGGGACCGGGTTATCTGGGGCCAACGTCCTGACTTTC. It translates to CASRGGTGLSGANVLTF.

The V call is TRBV5-6, the J call TRBJ2-7, with a tentative D call TRBD1 (6 bases). Per germline, CDR1 SGHDT and CDR2 YYEEEE. Trimming pared 1 base from V and 3 bases from J, leaving 8 bases between. CDR3 length equals 13 residues. In nucleotides, the CDR3 is TGTGCCAGCAGCTTGACAGGGAACTACGAGCAGTACTTC. The encoded protein is CASSLTGNYEQYF.

This chain joins TRBV6-1 and TRBJ2-2; no reliable D call. In germline, CDR1 is MNHNS, CDR2 SASEGT. The ends were cut back, 6 bases at V and 2 bases at J, with 10 bases in the middle. The CDR3 totals 14 residues. Written as DNA, the CDR3 is TGTGCCAGCAGGGCAGGCTCTAACACCGGGGAGCTGTTTTTT. Its translation: CASRAGSNTGELFF.

The DNA of the CDR3 is TGTGCCAGCAGTTACGGGGCAGGGGGCAGCAATCAGCCCCAGCATTTT. Its translation is CASSYGAGGSNQPQHF. The chain couples TRBV6-6 to TRBJ1-5; TRBD1 agrees at 8 bases. Germline V gives CDR1 MNHNY, CDR2 SVGAGI (reference sequence). The trim removed 2 bases at V and 1 base at J, leaving 4 bases unmatched. The CDR3 loop spans 16 amino acids.

This clone was observed a few times. This chain links TRBV9 with TRBJ1-1; TRBD1 is a possible D gene (5 bases). Between the trimmed V and J ends, which lost 6 bases and 4 bases, there was a span of 16 bases. The CDR3 is 14 residues long. Germline loops: CDR1 SGDLS, CDR2 YYNGEE. This chain's CDR3 is CASNVEGRGTEAFF. In DNA, the CDR3 is TGTGCCAGCAACGTGGAGGGTAGGGGCACTGAAGCTTTCTTT. Drawing the rest from reference TRBV9 and TRBJ1-1, the complete variable domain is DSGVTQTPKHLITATGQRVTLRCSPRSGDLSVYWYQQSLDQGLQFLIQYYNGEERAKGNILERFSAQQFPDLHSELNLSSLELGDSALYFCASNVEGRGTEAFFGQGTRLTVV.

This CDR3 reads CASSEGTSPDTQYF. The DNA for the CDR3 is TGTGCCAGCAGTGAAGGGACTAGTCCAGATACGCAGTATTTT. The V and J genes are TRBV2 and TRBJ2-3, with TRBD2 matching 7 bases. The CDR3 covers 14 residues. From germline, CDR1 is SNHLY and CDR2 FYNNEI. J lost 4 bases, V lost 1 base, and 2 bases had no gene match.

This clone was picked up one time. The chain couples TRBV19 to TRBJ2-2, with 14 positions matching TRBD2. V was clipped by 3 bases and J by 6 bases; unmatched bases: 3. CDR1 and CDR2 from the germline V gene are LNHDA and SQIVND (reference sequence). The CDR3 is 16 residues long. As DNA, the CDR3 is TGTGCCAGTAGTATGACTAGCGGGGGGGCCTCCGGGGAGCTGTTTTTT. It codes for CASSMTSGGASGELFF.

This clone has more than one count but fewer than ten. The J gene is TRBJ2-4, the V gene TRBV7-9; 10 bases match TRBD1. CDR1 is SEHNR and CDR2 is FQNEAQ in the germline V gene (reference sequence). The CDR3 covers 14 residues. V lost 1 base to trimming and J lost 9 bases; unmatched junction nucleotides: 3. The chain's CDR3 is CASSLEGTGVIQYF. CDR3 in DNA: TGTGCCAGCAGCTTAGAAGGGACAGGGGTCATTCAGTACTTC. The whole variable domain, filled in from reference TRBV7-9 and TRBJ2-4, reads DTGVSQNPRHKITKRGQNVTFRCDPISEHNRLYWYRQTLGQGPEFLTYFQNEAQLEKSRLLSDRFSAERPKGSFSTLEIQRTEQGDSAMYLCASSLEGTGVIQYFGAGTRLSVL.

The chain has TRBV19 and TRBJ2-7; D may be TRBD1 (6 bases). The CDR3 loop spans 14 amino acids. Germline loops: CDR1 LNHDA, CDR2 SQIVND (reference sequence). Between the trimmed V and J ends, which lost 5 bases and 2 bases, there was a span of 13 bases. As DNA, the CDR3 is TGTGCCAGTAGTTCTAGACAGGCACCCTACGAGCAGTACTTC. This codes for CASSSRQAPYEQYF.

The genes are TRBV15 and TRBJ1-2, with no clear D. The germline V gene encodes CDR1 LNHNV and CDR2 YYDKDF (reference sequence). Trimming took off 0 bases at V and 7 bases at J, with 12 bases between the two ends. The CDR3 is made up of 14 amino acids. This chain's CDR3 is CATSRDSTGSGYTF. In DNA form, the CDR3 reads TGTGCCACCAGCAGAGATTCGACGGGAAGTGGCTACACCTTC.

The V gene is TRBV2, the J gene TRBJ2-7; a possible D gene is TRBD2 (6 bases). CDR1 and CDR2 from the germline V gene are SNHLY and FYNNEI. V lost 7 bases and J 0 bases, leaving 13 bases between the germline ends. CDR3 size: 14 residues. DNA for the CDR3: TGTGCCAGCAAAGAGGCGGGGAGCTCCTACGAGCAGTACTTC. It codes for CASKEAGSSYEQYF.

This clone was seen a handful of times. The rearrangement uses TRBV28 and TRBJ1-2; the D gene is possibly TRBD1 (5 bases). Trimming took 2 bases from V and 7 from J, leaving 5 bases between them. The CDR3 length is 11 residues. Germline-derived CDR1 and CDR2 are MDHEN and SYDVKM. CDR3 region: CASSLGAGYTF. The CDR3 DNA reads TGTGCCAGCAGTTTAGGGGCTGGCTACACCTTC.

This clone was recorded only once. CDR3 DNA sequence: TGTGCCAGTAGTACGACAGGGGGCCCAAACTATGGCTACACCTTC. This sequence encodes CASSTTGGPNYGYTF. This chain connects TRBV19 to TRBJ1-2, with 10 bases lining up with TRBD1. Trimming removed 4 bases from V and 2 bases from J; junction bases left unmatched: 4. This CDR3 is 15 amino acids long. Germline V CDR1 and CDR2: LNHDA, SQIVND (reference sequence). The whole variable domain, filled in from reference TRBV19 and TRBJ1-2, reads DGGITQSPKYLFRKEGQNVTLSCEQNLNHDAMYWYRQDPGQGLRLIYYSQIVNDFQKGDIAEGYSVSREKKESFPLTVTSAQKNPTAFYLCASSTTGGPNYGYTFGSGTRLTVV.